This TCR beta chain is from a study of Ad26.COV2.S vaccination and SARS-CoV-2 variants. Study details: In the COV1001 trial, the donor was in the Ad26.COV2.S arm.

Germline CDR1 is SGHTA and CDR2 is FQGNSA. The length of the CDR3 is 15 residues. The V gene lost 4 bases and the J gene lost 4 bases, with 13 bases spanning the gap. This table comes from immunoSEQ multiplex PCR, and its TCRdb copy is limited to in-frame clones, with some not included. The sample shows 430,000 or so clones, roughly 89% of them seen only once. Treatment indicated: about 20 received Ad26.COV2.S at low or high dose, single or two shots; roughly five received placebo; per-sample allocation not given. Samples analyzed were those drawn on day 63 after the first vaccine or placebo injection. A Boston adult aged 18-55 years was the donor.

The input for sequencing was peripheral blood, taken in a trial of Ad26.COV2.S vaccine versus placebo. The receptor was derived from a person aged 18-65 years who received the Ad26.COV2.S COVID-19 vaccine or a placebo. This rearrangement joins TRBV7-2 to TRBJ2-2; unclear D gene. The CDR3 region has the DNA TGTGCCAGCAGCTATAGACTTTCGGGCACCGGGGAGCTGTTTTTT. Translated: CASSYRLSGTGELFF. The variable domain in full, with the rest retrieved from reference TRBV7-2 and TRBJ2-2, is GAGVSQSPSNKVTEKGKDVELRCDPISGHTALYWYRQSLGQGLEFLIYFQGNSAPDKSGLPSDRFSAERTGGSVSTLTIQRTQQEDSAVYLCASSYRLSGTGELFFGEGSRLTVL.